A single T cell receptor (beta chain) is shown here with its context. Germline loops: CDR1 SGHTA, CDR2 FQGTGA. The CDR3 contains 15 residues. The V segment lost 3 bases and the J segment 7 bases; nucleotides outside the gene matches: 5. In the original workflow: Using reference gene primer amplification, nucleated cell counts were estimated. Clones were read by immunoSEQ multiplex PCR, and TCRdb kept only the in-frame ones, dropping some. V, J and clone size are those of that table, while D and trimming were read from the DNA. The table shows approximately 100,000 clones, with roughly nine tenths occurring only once. This record belongs to a study of blood T cell repertoires in COVID-19. Study-level background: PBMCs, B-cell-depleted T cells, or T cells provided the cDNA or gDNA that made up the material.

The V and J genes are TRBV7-3 and TRBJ2-1; 11 bases are a match to TRBD2. The clonotype originates from a man aged 50-59 years with acute or convalescent COVID-19. Sequencing used peripheral blood. CDR3 bases: TGTGCCAGCAGCTTTGATAGCGGGGGGGCGAATGAGCAGTTCTTC. Translating it yields CASSFDSGGANEQFF.